The clone carrying this T cell receptor beta chain was counted ten times or more. The sample is drawn from a study of patients and donors after allogeneic stem cell transplantation. TCRdb analysed the RT-PCR reads with MiXCR anew, one entry per CDR3 protein. The sample includes about 87,000 distinct CDR3 sequences, 5% of them seen just once. This TCR came from a human donor who was either an allogeneic HSCT recipient or a stem cell or donor lymphocyte infusion donor (not recorded which). It is not recorded whose cells these are; they may come from a transplant donor. The sample consisted of blood, either unsorted or a sorted T cell fraction (not recorded which).

The CDR3 region has the DNA TGCGGGGCAATAGCGGGGGGGTACAATGAGCAGTTCTTC. Amino acid sequence: CGAIAGGYNEQFF. This chain links TRBV20-1 with TRBJ2-1; 11 bases match TRBD2. This CDR3 contains 13 residues. Germline assignment: CDR1 DFQATT and CDR2 SNEGSKA (reference sequence).